The source of this T cell receptor (beta chain) is a study of T cell repertoires in cytomegalovirus infection. The wider study: The authors used CMV epitopes that were HLA-C-restricted (recently identified) and HLA-B-restricted (well studied). Carrying CMV and the relevant HLA type showed in public TCR beta signatures. Study results and limitations: Summed frequency of public TCR beta families distinguished CMV carriers with the relevant HLA.

TCRdb redid the calling of the reads with MiXCR, one entry per CDR3 protein. The table includes about 830,000 distinct CDR3 sequences, about 31% detected once. The sample holds a few counts of this clonotype. Its antigen is not identified. Material: cultured CD8+ T cells from PBMCs, obtained from culture after CMV antigen stimulation. The source of this sequence is a human donor in good health (CMV status not recorded). Some clones in this sample may be carry-over from other donors' samples.

The CDR3 DNA reads TGCAGTGCTAGGAACGGACAGGGAATTCTTCAGCCCCAGCATTTT. The encoded protein is CSARNGQGILQPQHF. The chain has TRBV20-1 and TRBJ1-5; 8 bases are a match to TRBD1. After removal of 3 bases from V and 6 bases from J, the junction contained 10 bases not matched to a gene. The germline CDR1 and CDR2 sequences are DFQATT and SNEGSKA (reference sequence). The CDR3 is made up of 15 amino acids.